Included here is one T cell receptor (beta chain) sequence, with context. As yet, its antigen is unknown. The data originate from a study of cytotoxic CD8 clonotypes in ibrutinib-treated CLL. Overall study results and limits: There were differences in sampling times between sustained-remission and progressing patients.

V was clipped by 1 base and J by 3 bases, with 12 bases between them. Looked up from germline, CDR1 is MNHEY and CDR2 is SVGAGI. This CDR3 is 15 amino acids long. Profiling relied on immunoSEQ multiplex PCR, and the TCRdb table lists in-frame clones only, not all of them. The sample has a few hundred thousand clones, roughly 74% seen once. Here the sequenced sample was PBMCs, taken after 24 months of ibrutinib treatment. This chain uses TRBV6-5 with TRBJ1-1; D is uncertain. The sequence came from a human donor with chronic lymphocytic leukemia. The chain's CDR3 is CASSYFNSWDTEAFF. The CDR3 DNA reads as TGTGCCAGCAGTTACTTTAACAGCTGGGACACTGAAGCTTTCTTT.